These T cell receptor beta chains were read from a single sample in a study of circulating and synovial CD4+ cells in juvenile arthritis. Some clones are missing from TCRdb's copy, which holds only in-frame ones; the method was immunoSEQ multiplex PCR. The table records roughly 3,800 clones, around 83% of them present only once. Input material: CD4+ T cells from synovial fluid. Every receptor here comes from a human donor with juvenile idiopathic arthritis. Each CDR3 is given with its conserved first and last residue. Each record gives: J gene, clone size, V gene, D gene, CDR3 protein, CDR3 DNA. The D gene is left open where the match is weak. Clone size is shown for a subset of rows, as once, few, many or a class of expanded clone.

J: TRBJ1-4
size: once
V: TRBV7-9
D: TRBD1
CDR3: CASSFQGGNEKLFF
DNA: TGTGCCAGCAGCTTTCAGGGGGGAAATGAAAAACTGTTTTTT

J: TRBJ2-3
size: -
V: TRBV9
D: TRBD2
CDR3: CASSVATSSGRFSDTQYF
DNA: TGTGCCAGCAGCGTAGCTACATCTAGCGGGAGATTCTCAGATACGCAGTATTTT

J: TRBJ2-1
size: -
V: TRBV15
D: -
CDR3: CATSYDTLALNGYGEQFF
DNA: TGTGCCACCAGCTACGATACACTAGCCCTAAACGGGTATGGTGAGCAGTTCTTC

J: TRBJ2-3
size: -
V: TRBV5-1
D: TRBD2
CDR3: CASSPTVAKTSGTQYF
DNA: TGCGCCAGCAGCCCGACAGTGGCGAAGACTAGCGGTACGCAGTATTTT

J: TRBJ2-5
size: -
V: TRBV7-3
D: -
CDR3: CASSLTNQGQETQYF
DNA: TGTGCCAGCAGCTTAACAAATCAGGGCCAGGAGACCCAGTACTTC

J: TRBJ2-1
size: -
V: TRBV2
D: TRBD2
CDR3: CASSEVAGVHNEQFF
DNA: TGTGCCAGCAGTGAGGTTGCGGGAGTCCACAATGAGCAGTTCTTC

J: TRBJ2-5
size: -
V: TRBV5-1
D: TRBD2
CDR3: CASSLASIKRGAQETQYF
DNA: TGCGCCAGCAGCTTGGCGAGTATCAAGCGGGGGGCACAAGAGACCCAGTACTTC

J: TRBJ1-2
size: -
V: TRBV6-1
D: TRBD1
CDR3: CASSAAGTGHRSGYGYTF
DNA: TGTGCCAGCAGTGCCGCCGGGACAGGGCATCGATCGGGCTATGGCTACACCTTC

J: TRBJ2-5
size: -
V: TRBV29-1
D: -
CDR3: CSVADQETQYF
DNA: TGCAGCGTTGCCGACCAAGAGACCCAGTACTTC

J: TRBJ2-7
size: once
V: TRBV28
D: TRBD1
CDR3: CASRGQGFYEQYF
DNA: TGTGCCAGTCGGGGACAGGGCTTCTACGAGCAGTACTTC

J: TRBJ2-3
size: -
V: TRBV21-1
D: -
CDR3: CASIPHKTSGGGDTQYF
DNA: TGTGCCAGCATCCCCCATAAGACTAGCGGGGGAGGAGATACGCAGTATTTT

J: TRBJ2-3
size: -
V: TRBV6-6
D: -
CDR3: CASTPRGPSGDTQYF
DNA: TGTGCCAGCACCCCGCGGGGGCCGAGCGGGGATACGCAGTATTTT

J: TRBJ2-1
size: -
V: TRBV5-4
D: TRBD2
CDR3: CASSSGGLAINEQFF
DNA: TGTGCCAGCAGCTCGGGGGGACTGGCGATAAATGAGCAGTTCTTC

J: TRBJ1-1
size: -
V: TRBV2
D: -
CDR3: CASTKTENTEAFF
DNA: TGTGCCAGCACCAAGACAGAGAACACTGAAGCTTTCTTT

J: TRBJ1-4
size: -
V: TRBV29-1
D: TRBD1
CDR3: CSVGGTGGGEKLFF
DNA: TGCAGCGTTGGAGGGACAGGCGGGGGTGAAAAACTGTTTTTT

J: TRBJ1-2
size: -
V: TRBV7-2
D: TRBD1
CDR3: CASSQGRDRAMTYGYTF
DNA: TGTGCCAGCAGCCAGGGCAGGGACAGGGCGATGACCTATGGCTACACCTTC

J: TRBJ1-5
size: -
V: TRBV5-6
D: -
CDR3: CASSLASSGRDNQPQHF
DNA: TGTGCCAGCAGCTTGGCGAGCTCAGGGCGGGACAATCAGCCCCAGCATTTT

J: TRBJ1-6
size: -
V: TRBV11-3
D: TRBD1
CDR3: CASSLGRDRGPNSPLHF
DNA: TGTGCCAGCAGCTTAGGCCGGGACAGGGGACCAAATTCCCCCCTCCACTTT